These T cell receptor beta chains were read from a single sample in a study of blood T cell repertoires in COVID-19. Repertoires were generated with immunoSEQ multiplex PCR, while TCRdb's copy carries only in-frame clones and drops some. Of just over 350,000 clones listed, about 90% are singletons. Sequencing was performed on PBMCs or T cells enriched from blood (not recorded which). These receptors came from a woman in her twenties or thirties who had recovered from COVID-19. CDR3s include the opening cysteine and the closing phenylalanine or tryptophan. A D gene is named only where the DNA matches it firmly. The size field is filled for only some rows; it gives once, few, many or a size class.

v_gene	d_gene	abundance	j_gene	CDR3aa	CDR3nt
TRBV6-1	TRBD2	NA	TRBJ2-1	CASSVRSGSDSGNEQFF	TGTGCCAGCAGTGTTCGAAGCGGGAGCGATTCCGGCAATGAGCAGTTCTTC
TRBV7-7	TRBD1	NA	TRBJ2-2	CASSSDRPNTGELFF	TGTGCTAGCAGCTCGGACAGGCCGAACACCGGGGAGCTGTTTTTT
TRBV2	NA	NA	TRBJ2-2	CASSDRTNTGELFF	TGTGCCAGCAGTGACAGAACGAACACCGGGGAGCTGTTTTTT
TRBV19	TRBD2	NA	TRBJ2-1	CASSITGRGDNEQFF	TGTGCCAGTAGTATAACCGGGCGGGGGGACAATGAGCAGTTCTTC
TRBV11-3	NA	NA	TRBJ2-1	CASSFGGSVYNEQFF	TGTGCCAGCAGCTTTGGCGGGTCGGTCTACAATGAGCAGTTCTTC
TRBV4-2	NA	NA	TRBJ2-1	CASRGGANDEQFF	TGTGCCAGCAGGGGGGGGGCGAACGATGAGCAGTTCTTC
TRBV5-6	NA	NA	TRBJ2-1	CASSLTLSYNEQFF	TGTGCCAGCAGCTTGACACTAAGCTACAATGAGCAGTTCTTC
TRBV18	TRBD1	NA	TRBJ1-6	CASSPGQGNSPLHF	TGTGCCAGCTCACCGGGACAGGGAAATTCACCCCTCCACTTT
TRBV4-2	TRBD1	once	TRBJ1-2	CASSQEGTAVPWGYTF	TGTGCCAGCAGCCAAGAAGGGACAGCTGTACCCTGGGGCTACACCTTC
TRBV18	NA	NA	TRBJ2-2	CASSPVGDGELFF	TGTGCCAGCTCACCGGTCGGGGACGGGGAGCTGTTTTTT
TRBV3-1/TRBV3-2	NA	NA	TRBJ2-3	CASRHTASTDTQYF	TGTGCCAGCAGACACACAGCTAGCACAGATACGCAGTATTTT
TRBV25-1	NA	NA	TRBJ1-2	CASSGQTFYGYTF	TGTGCCAGCAGCGGACAGACCTTCTATGGCTACACCTTC
TRBV19	TRBD1	NA	TRBJ1-1	CASSPGTGQLNTEAFF	TGTGCCAGTAGTCCTGGGACAGGGCAGTTGAACACTGAAGCTTTCTTT
TRBV28	NA	NA	TRBJ1-1	CASSPGHVRAFF	TGTGCCAGCAGTCCGGGACACGTACGAGCTTTCTTT
TRBV6-1	NA	NA	TRBJ1-5	CASSDRGGVSEPQHF	TGTGCCAGCAGTGACCGGGGGGGGGTCTCGGAGCCCCAGCATTTT
TRBV7-2	TRBD2	once	TRBJ2-7	CASSSPGLAGGRMYF	TGTGCCAGCAGCTCACCCGGACTAGCGGGAGGGCGAATGTACTTC
TRBV15	TRBD1	NA	TRBJ1-3	CATRRMTGEAYENTIYF	TGTGCCACCAGACGCATGACAGGGGAGGCCTACGAGAACACCATATATTTT
TRBV7-2	NA	NA	TRBJ2-3	CASSLAGQAADTQYF	TGTGCCAGCAGCTTAGCTGGGCAGGCCGCAGATACGCAGTATTTT
TRBV9	TRBD1	once	TRBJ2-6	CASSGPNRGTAHSGANVLTF	TGTGCCAGCAGCGGGCCAAACAGGGGGACAGCTCACTCTGGGGCCAACGTCCTGACTTTC
TRBV27	TRBD2	NA	TRBJ2-7	CASSLSPSGDYEQYF	TGTGCCAGCAGTTTATCACCTAGCGGTGATTACGAGCAGTACTTC
TRBV5-1	NA	NA	TRBJ1-3	CASSLSPEFSGNTIYF	TGCGCCAGCAGCTTGTCCCCAGAATTCTCTGGAAACACCATATATTTT
TRBV6-5	TRBD1	NA	TRBJ2-2	CASSPGTGNTGELFF	TGTGCCAGCAGTCCCGGGACAGGGAACACCGGGGAGCTGTTTTTT
TRBV4-1	NA	NA	TRBJ1-2	CASSQPTFTNYGYTF	TGCGCCAGCAGCCAACCGACATTCACTAACTATGGCTACACCTTC
TRBV25-1	NA	once	TRBJ2-1	CASSEQAWEQFF	TGTGCCAGCAGTGAGCAAGCGTGGGAGCAGTTCTTC
TRBV15	NA	NA	TRBJ2-1	CATSSAITPYNEQFF	TGTGCCACCAGCAGCGCCATTACACCCTACAATGAGCAGTTCTTC
TRBV13	TRBD1	once	TRBJ1-2	CASSQGQFYGYTF	TGTGCCAGCAGCCAGGGACAGTTCTATGGCTACACCTTC
TRBV9	NA	NA	TRBJ2-2	CASSPRQGNTGELFF	TGTGCCAGCAGCCCTCGTCAGGGGAACACCGGGGAGCTGTTTTTT
TRBV28	TRBD2	NA	TRBJ2-5	CASSSGALAGAKETQYF	TGTGCCAGCAGTTCCGGGGCGCTAGCGGGAGCGAAAGAGACCCAGTACTTC
TRBV25-1	NA	NA	TRBJ1-2	CASSSGTRYGYTF	TGTGCCAGCAGTTCCGGGACAAGATATGGCTACACCTTC
TRBV5-1	NA	NA	TRBJ1-1	CASSPQGLTEAFF	TGCGCCAGCAGCCCCCAGGGTTTAACTGAAGCTTTCTTT
TRBV28	TRBD1	NA	TRBJ1-2	CASSRLGQGAGYTF	TGTGCCAGCAGCCGCCTCGGACAGGGCGCTGGCTACACCTTC
TRBV28	NA	NA	TRBJ2-2	CASSLYHQTGELFF	TGTGCCAGCAGTTTATACCACCAGACCGGGGAGCTGTTTTTT
TRBV7-2	NA	NA	TRBJ2-2	CASSLMETGELFF	TGTGCCAGCAGCTTGATGGAGACCGGGGAGCTGTTTTTT
TRBV6-5	NA	NA	TRBJ2-3	CASSYLFTQYF	TGTGCCAGCAGTTACTTATTTACGCAGTATTTT
TRBV6-5	NA	NA	TRBJ1-1	CASHLGGDTEAFF	TGTGCCAGCCATTTAGGGGGTGATACTGAAGCTTTCTTT
TRBV28	TRBD1	NA	TRBJ1-3	CATYTGGSGNTIYF	TGTGCCACCTACACAGGGGGCTCTGGAAACACCATATATTTT
TRBV15	NA	NA	TRBJ1-1	CATSRPFSEAFF	TGTGCCACCAGCAGACCTTTTTCCGAAGCTTTCTTT
TRBV4-1	NA	NA	TRBJ1-1	CASSQGRSRRNTEAFF	TGCGCCAGCAGCCAAGGGAGGTCGCGACGGAACACTGAAGCTTTCTTT
TRBV23-1	NA	NA	TRBJ2-1	CASSQSRATGWNEQFF	TGCGCCAGCAGTCAATCAAGGGCCACAGGGTGGAATGAGCAGTTCTTC
TRBV7-3	TRBD1	NA	TRBJ1-1	CASSVGTGTEAFF	TGTGCCAGCAGCGTCGGGACAGGTACTGAAGCTTTCTTT
TRBV15	TRBD1	NA	TRBJ2-7	CATSRGQGSYEQYF	TGTGCCACCAGCAGGGGACAGGGGAGCTACGAGCAGTACTTC
TRBV29-1	TRBD2	NA	TRBJ2-1	CSVVSGTSDEQFF	TGCAGCGTTGTATCCGGGACTAGCGACGAGCAGTTCTTC
TRBV11-2	NA	NA	TRBJ1-1	CASSLFSVGEAFF	TGTGCCAGCAGCTTATTTTCGGTCGGTGAAGCTTTCTTT
TRBV28	NA	NA	TRBJ1-1	CASSPHPPGRTEAFF	TGTGCCAGCAGCCCACACCCTCCAGGGCGGACTGAAGCTTTCTTT
TRBV3-1/TRBV3-2	TRBD2	NA	TRBJ2-1	CASSQATVYLAGTYNEQFF	TGTGCCAGCAGCCAAGCTACGGTCTATCTAGCGGGGACCTACAATGAGCAGTTCTTC
TRBV9	TRBD1	NA	TRBJ2-1	CASSVAGTANNEQFF	TGTGCCAGCAGCGTAGCGGGGACAGCAAACAATGAGCAGTTCTTC
TRBV7-8	TRBD1	NA	TRBJ2-7	CASSLVLSGGFYEQYF	TGTGCCAGCAGCTTAGTATTGTCAGGGGGATTCTACGAGCAGTACTTC
TRBV18	NA	once	TRBJ2-1	CASSPRQDSFNEQFF	TGTGCCAGCTCACCACGCCAGGACTCCTTCAATGAGCAGTTCTTC
TRBV2	NA	NA	TRBJ2-7	CASSEGIGGDEQYF	TGTGCCAGCAGTGAAGGGATAGGGGGGGACGAGCAGTACTTC
TRBV27	TRBD1	NA	TRBJ1-5	CATQMGGTGNNQPQHF	TGTGCCACGCAAATGGGCGGGACAGGGAACAATCAGCCCCAGCATTTT
TRBV14	NA	NA	TRBJ1-4	CASSQGRGGLNEKLFF	TGTGCCAGCAGCCAAGGCAGAGGCGGCCTTAATGAAAAACTGTTTTTT